These 16 T cell receptor beta chains share one sample of origin, sequenced in a study of blood T cell repertoires in COVID-19. Here immunoSEQ multiplex PCR was the method, and the copy in TCRdb shows in-frame clones only, minus some. There are 220,000 or so clones in the sample; 85% to 90% occur only once, and about 15% lies in the top ten. The sample consisted of PBMCs or T cells enriched from blood (not recorded which). The source of these receptors is a man aged 30-40 years who had been exposed to COVID-19.

CDR3 sequence: CASSQEMLRQGAGELFF. CDR3 in DNA: TGTGCCAGCAGCCAAGAAATGTTGAGACAGGGGGCCGGGGAGCTGTTTTTT. V is TRBV3-1 (or the pseudogene TRBV3-2) and J is TRBJ2-2; 9 positions match TRBD1. V was pared by 0 bases and J by 6 bases, with 8 bases of the junction left unmatched. This CDR3 region has 17 residues. Germline V lookup: CDR1 LGHDT, CDR2 YNNKEL (reference sequence).

This sequence joins TRBV9 and TRBJ1-6; 8 nucleotides line up with TRBD1. This CDR3 has 14 residues. Trimming took 3 bases from V and 7 from J; bases not matched to a gene: 3. Germline CDR1 SGDLS, CDR2 YYNGEE. The CDR3 spells CASSARGQNSPLHF. CDR3 coding DNA: TGTGCCAGCAGCGCCAGGGGGCAGAATTCACCCCTCCACTTT.

V gene TRBV4-1 combines with J gene TRBJ1-5; D ambiguous. The ends were cut back, 0 bases at V and 5 bases at J, with 11 bases in the middle. Per the germline V gene, CDR1 is MGHRA and CDR2 is YSYEKL. The CDR3 extends over 15 amino acids. CDR3 in amino acids: CASSQDAGKHQPQHF. CDR3 bases: TGCGCCAGCAGCCAAGATGCGGGTAAACATCAGCCCCAGCATTTT.

CDR3 in DNA: TGTGCCAGCATCTCGGACAGGGGCTACGAGCAGTACTTC. This gives the protein CASISDRGYEQYF. This rearrangement joins TRBV27 to TRBJ2-7; 9 bases match TRBD1. In germline, CDR1 is MNHEY, CDR2 SMNVEV (reference sequence). Unmatched junction bases numbered 4, after V lost 7 bases and J lost 3 bases. The length of the CDR3 is 13 residues.

The chain's CDR3 is CASRPDLRGWNYGYTF. DNA for the CDR3: TGTGCCAGCAGACCCGACCTCCGGGGGTGGAACTATGGCTACACCTTC. The genes are TRBV5-4 and TRBJ1-2; D possibly corresponds to TRBD1 (5 bases). CDR1 is SGHNT, CDR2 YYREEE, per germline (reference sequence). The CDR3 loop spans 16 amino acids. V shed 5 bases and J shed 2 bases, with 19 bases lying between them.

The CDR3 coding sequence is TGTGCCAGCAGGGACCGGACAGGGGGCAATGAGCAGTTCTTC. Protein: CASRDRTGGNEQFF. The chain links TRBV7-8 to TRBJ2-1, with 10 bases identical to TRBD1. Germline-derived CDR1 and CDR2 are SGHVS and FQNEAQ. The CDR3 is made up of 14 amino acids. V trimming: 6 bases; J trimming: 6 bases; junction bases outside the gene matches: 5. Full variable domain (missing parts from reference TRBV7-8 and TRBJ2-1): GAGVSQSPRYKVAKRGQDVALRCDPISGHVSLFWYQQALGQGPEFLTYFQNEAQLDKSGLPSDRFFAERPEGSVSTLKIQRTQQEDSAVYLCASRDRTGGNEQFFGPGTRLTVL.

The rearrangement links TRBV5-1 to TRBJ2-1, with 8 bases matching TRBD2. V lost 2 bases and J lost 6; bases outside the gene matches: 7. The length of the CDR3 is 15 residues. Germline-derived CDR1 and CDR2 are SGHRS and YFSETQ. Written as DNA, the CDR3 is TGCGCCAGCAGCTTAATAGCGGGGTCGGGCAATGAGCAGTTCTTC. Amino acids: CASSLIAGSGNEQFF.

This clone was seen a handful of times. The chain couples TRBV11-2 to TRBJ2-5; TRBD1 might be the D (5 bases). V was pared by 2 bases and J by 2 bases, with 12 bases between. The CDR3 is made up of 15 amino acids. Germline V CDR1 and CDR2: SGHAT, FQNNGV. The CDR3, as DNA: TGTGCCAGCAGCTTATCATCCGGACAACAAGAGACCCAGTACTTC. Translated, it gives CASSLSSGQQETQYF. Full variable domain (rest looked up from reference TRBV11-2 and TRBJ2-5): EAGVAQSPRYKIIEKRQSVAFWCNPISGHATLYWYQQILGQGPKLLIQFQNNGVVDDSQLPKDRFSAERLKGVDSTLKIQPAKLEDSAVYLCASSLSSGQQETQYFGPGTRLLVL.

The V and J genes are TRBV6-5 and TRBJ1-1; the D is unclear. This CDR3 is 14 amino acids long. The V end lost 7 bases, the J end lost 3 bases, and 15 bases lay between the germline ends. Germline V gene lookup returns CDR1 MNHEY and CDR2 SVGAGI. The CDR3 loop is CASTLRARDTEAFF. For the CDR3, the DNA is TGTGCCAGCACCCTGCGGGCAAGGGACACTGAAGCTTTCTTT.

The chain couples TRBV19 to TRBJ1-6, with D perhaps matching TRBD1 (5 bases). The CDR3 has 17 residues. Germline V CDR1 and CDR2: LNHDA, SQIVND (reference sequence). With 5 bases removed from V and 0 bases from J, the gap between germline ends came to 14 bases. This CDR3 reads CASSDLRESSYNSPLHF. The DNA for the CDR3 is TGTGCCAGTAGTGACCTCAGGGAAAGCTCCTATAATTCACCCCTCCACTTT. The full variable domain, in which reference TRBV19 and TRBJ1-6 provide the parts outside the CDR3, is DGGITQSPKYLFRKEGQNVTLSCEQNLNHDAMYWYRQDPGQGLRLIYYSQIVNDFQKGDIAEGYSVSREKKESFPLTVTSAQKNPTAFYLCASSDLRESSYNSPLHFGNGTRLTVT.

This clone was counted a single time. V gene TRBV7-2 combines with J gene TRBJ2-2; 12 nucleotides agree with TRBD2. V shed 5 bases and J 8 bases; nucleotides not matched to a gene: 6. This CDR3 contains 15 residues. CDR1 is SGHTA, CDR2 FQGNSA, per germline. As DNA, the CDR3 is TGTGCCAGCAGCGACGGACTAGCGGGGTCGGGGGAGCTGTTTTTT. It encodes CASSDGLAGSGELFF.

The chain employs TRBV29-1 and TRBJ2-2, with TRBD1 matching over 9 bases. CDR1 is SQVTM and CDR2 is ANQGSEA in the germline V gene. The V gene end was trimmed by 0 bases and the J gene end by 3 bases; junction bases not matched to a gene: 5. The CDR3 covers 16 residues. This CDR3 is CSVEEPDRGDTGELFF. The CDR3 bases are TGCAGCGTTGAAGAACCTGACAGGGGGGACACCGGGGAGCTGTTTTTT.

The chain combines TRBV27 with TRBJ2-3, with TRBD2 matching 7 bases. The V segment lost 11 bases and the J segment 2 bases; nucleotides outside the gene matches: 7. Looked up from germline, CDR1 is MNHEY and CDR2 is SMNVEV (reference sequence). The CDR3 runs to 13 residues. CDR3 protein: CAAWGGNTDTQYF. The CDR3 region has the DNA TGTGCCGCGTGGGGGGGAAACACAGATACGCAGTATTTT.

The chain links TRBV5-6 to TRBJ2-1; 9 positions match TRBD2. CDR1 is SGHDT, CDR2 YYEEEE, per germline. J was trimmed by 9 bases and V by 1 base; bases with no gene match: 11. This CDR3 region has 16 residues. The CDR3 DNA reads as TGTGCCAGCAGCTTGTTCCTCGGCGGGGGGGCGATTGAGCAGTTCTTC. This codes for CASSLFLGGGAIEQFF.

This chain connects TRBV19 to TRBJ1-2, with D possibly being TRBD1 (6 bases). V shed 8 bases and J shed 6 bases, with 13 bases lying between them. The CDR3 is made up of 12 amino acids. From germline, CDR1 is LNHDA and CDR2 SQIVND (reference sequence). The CDR3 DNA follows: TGTGCCAGTGTCCAGGGGCGTGATGGCTACACCTTC. Translated, it gives CASVQGRDGYTF.

The gene calls are TRBV7-9 and TRBJ1-1; a possible D gene is TRBD1 (5 bases). In germline, CDR1 is SEHNR, CDR2 FQNEAQ (reference sequence). The CDR3 loop spans 17 amino acids. V shed 5 bases and J shed 4 bases, with 23 bases lying between them. CDR3 amino acids: CASSQGVWVRRGTEAFF. The CDR3 DNA reads TGTGCCAGCAGCCAAGGGGTCTGGGTCCGGCGGGGCACTGAAGCTTTCTTT.